A single sample gave rise to the 9 T cell receptor beta chains below, sequenced in a study of radiation and T cells in renal cell carcinoma. TCRdb keeps only in-frame clones here, not all; method: immunoSEQ multiplex PCR. The table records about 150,000 clones, approximately 90% of them present only once. Time point of the sample: blood 2 weeks post-SBRT. This sample's treatment: 15 Gy SBRT to primary tumor, nephrectomy 4 weeks later. Sequencing used blood, obtained from a patient whose treatment included radiotherapy and nephrectomy. The receptors here all came from a woman in her forties or fifties with renal cell carcinoma.

The J gene is TRBJ1-1, the V gene TRBV5-1; D is undetermined. The CDR3 is 16 amino acids. The V end was cut by 0 bases, the J end by 1 base, with 13 bases between. CDR1 and CDR2 (germline): SGHRS, YFSETQ. CDR3 sequence reads: CASSLGHLNRNTEAFF. The DNA of the CDR3 is TGCGCCAGCAGCTTGGGACACCTCAATAGGAACACTGAAGCTTTCTTT.

This chain links TRBV10-3 with TRBJ2-7, with D unresolved. Germline CDR1 ENHRY, CDR2 SYGVKD. The CDR3 consists of 14 residues. V shed 0 bases and J shed 3 bases, with 9 bases lying between them. CDR3 protein: CAISESGNSYEQYF. The CDR3 nucleotides read TGTGCCATCAGTGAGTCGGGGAATAGCTACGAGCAGTACTTC.

This clone came up once. This chain uses TRBV7-8 with TRBJ2-3; D is ambiguous. The ends were cut back, 5 bases at V and 5 bases at J, with 11 bases in the middle. CDR3 length equals 13 residues. Germline lookup yields CDR1 SGHVS and CDR2 FQNEAQ. CDR3 residues: CASSLRGQDTQYF. CDR3 DNA: TGTGCCAGCAGCCTGAGAGGCCAAGATACGCAGTATTTT.

The CDR3 DNA follows: TGTGCCAGCAGCTTAGAATCGGTGGGGTTGGGGACTGAAGCTTTCTTT. Protein sequence: CASSLESVGLGTEAFF. This chain connects TRBV7-2 to TRBJ1-1; D is ambiguous. V was clipped by 1 base and J by 5 bases, with 17 bases between them. The CDR3 loop spans 16 amino acids. In germline, CDR1 is SGHTA, CDR2 FQGNSA.

The V call is TRBV16, the J call TRBJ2-5; D is unclear. This CDR3 has 13 residues. Germline CDR1 KGHSY, CDR2 FQNENV. V was cut by 5 bases and J by 0 bases, with 7 bases left in between. The CDR3 sequence is CASSYVYQETQYF. For the CDR3, the DNA is TGTGCCAGCAGCTATGTGTACCAAGAGACCCAGTACTTC.

In this sample, this clone turned up a few times. The chain links TRBV9 to TRBJ1-1; the D is unclear. This CDR3 comprises 15 residues. Germline assignment: CDR1 SGDLS and CDR2 YYNGEE. Trimming removed 0 bases from V and 0 bases from J, with 9 bases in between. CDR3: CASSVAGVLNTEAFF. CDR3 sequence (DNA): TGTGCCAGCAGCGTAGCGGGAGTTCTGAACACTGAAGCTTTCTTT.

The chain couples TRBV9 to TRBJ1-2; D not resolved. CDR3 length: 15 residues. CDR1 is SGDLS and CDR2 is YYNGEE in the germline V gene. V lost 4 bases to trimming and J lost 4 bases, with 17 bases between them. CDR3 nucleotide sequence: TGTGCCAGCAGCAACCCGGGCGCCCTAGGCTATGGCTACACCTTC. It is translated as CASSNPGALGYGYTF.

V is TRBV6-1 and J is TRBJ1-1, with D hard to call. V was shortened by 6 bases and J by 0 bases, with 8 bases between the two germline ends. In germline, CDR1 is MNHNS, CDR2 SASEGT. This CDR3 spans 13 amino acids. The CDR3 DNA is TGTGCCAGCAGATTGAACGTGAACACTGAAGCTTTCTTT. Its translation: CASRLNVNTEAFF.

Regarding this clone: A junction end diverges from the germline sequence, so it may reflect a read error. The chain's CDR3 is CATSRDRGSGSTIYF. The CDR3, as DNA: TGTGCCACCAGCAGAGACAGGGGGTCTGGAAGCACCATATATTTT. The chain employs TRBV15 and TRBJ1-3; TRBD1 matches at 7 bases. Germline V gene sequence: CDR1 LNHNV, CDR2 YYDKDF (reference sequence). The length of the CDR3 is 15 residues. Looking up the rest from reference TRBV15 and TRBJ1-3 gives the full variable domain: DAMVIQNPRYQVTQFGKPVTLSCSQTLNHNVMYWYQQKSSQAPKLLFHYYDKDFNNEADTPDNFQSRRPNTSFCFLDIRSPGLGDTAMYLCATSRDRGSGSTIYFGEGSWLTVV.